These T cell receptor beta chains were read from a single sample in a study of cytomegalovirus exposure and HLA in healthy donors. Clones were read by immunoSEQ multiplex PCR, and TCRdb kept only the in-frame ones, dropping some. The sample includes about 67,000 clones, 75% to 90% of them seen just once. The sequenced sample was PBMCs. Source of these receptors: a woman aged 25-40 years in good health and CMV-seropositive. Both conserved end residues are part of each CDR3. Fields, in order: V gene, J gene, clone size, D gene, CDR3 DNA, CDR3 protein. D genes are given only for firm matches. Clone size appears in some rows only: once, few, many, or a class for an expanded clone.

>TRBV11-2|TRBJ2-2|-|TRBD2
TGTGCCAGCAGCCCGACCGGGACTAGCGGGAGGGCAGGTTACGGGGAGCTGTTTTTT
CASSPTGTSGRAGYGELFF
>TRBV5-4|TRBJ2-2|-|TRBD2
TGTGCCAGCAGCCTAGCGGGGACCGGCGGGGAGCTGTTTTTT
CASSLAGTGGELFF
>TRBV30|TRBJ2-3|-|TRBD2
TGTGCCTGGAGGGCTAGCGGGAGCCATACGCAGTATTTT
CAWRASGSHTQYF
>TRBV11-2|TRBJ2-3|-|TRBD2
TGTGCCAGCAGCTTGGGGACTAGCGGCTACACAGATACGCAGTATTTT
CASSLGTSGYTDTQYF
>TRBV19|TRBJ2-2|-|-
TGTGCCAGTAGACTGGGACGGGAGCTCACCGGGGAGCTGTTTTTT
CASRLGRELTGELFF
>TRBV27|TRBJ2-1|-|TRBD2
TGTGCCAGCAGTTTTCTAGCGGTGAATGAGCAGTTCTTC
CASSFLAVNEQFF
>TRBV5-1|TRBJ1-2|once|TRBD1
TGCGCCAGCAGCTTGGGGGGACAGGGGGCTGAAGGCTACACCTTC
CASSLGGQGAEGYTF
>TRBV7-9|TRBJ2-1|once|TRBD2
TGTGCCAGCAAACGGACTAGCGGGACCTACAATGAGCAGTTCTTC
CASKRTSGTYNEQFF
>TRBV7-9|TRBJ2-7|-|TRBD2
TGTGCCAGCAGCTCCTCTAGCGGGAGTAGCTCCTACGAGCAGTACTTC
CASSSSSGSSSYEQYF
>TRBV6-4|TRBJ2-4|-|TRBD2
TGTGCCAGCAGTGAGCAGCGGGAGGGACTAGCCAAAAACATTCAGTACTTC
CASSEQREGLAKNIQYF